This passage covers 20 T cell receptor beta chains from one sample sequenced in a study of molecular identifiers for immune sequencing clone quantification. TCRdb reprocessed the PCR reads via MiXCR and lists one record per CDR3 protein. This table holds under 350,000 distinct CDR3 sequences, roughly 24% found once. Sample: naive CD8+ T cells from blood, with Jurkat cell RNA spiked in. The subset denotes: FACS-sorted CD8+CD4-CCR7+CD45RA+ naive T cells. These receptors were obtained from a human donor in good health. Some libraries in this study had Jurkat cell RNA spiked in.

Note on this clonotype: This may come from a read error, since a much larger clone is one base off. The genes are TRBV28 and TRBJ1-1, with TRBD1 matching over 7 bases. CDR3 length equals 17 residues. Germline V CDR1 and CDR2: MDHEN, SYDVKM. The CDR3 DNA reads TGTGCCAGCAACTACGATCCAGTACAGGGGATGAGCACTGAAACTTTCTTT. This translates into CASNYDPVQGMSTETFF.

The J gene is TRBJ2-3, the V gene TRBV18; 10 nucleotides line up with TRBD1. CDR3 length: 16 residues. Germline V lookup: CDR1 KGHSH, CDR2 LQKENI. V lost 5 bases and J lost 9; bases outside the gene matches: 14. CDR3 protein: CASSSAGTGVQETQYF. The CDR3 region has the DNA TGTGCCAGCTCAAGTGCCGGGACAGGGGTGCAGGAGACGCAGTATTTT.

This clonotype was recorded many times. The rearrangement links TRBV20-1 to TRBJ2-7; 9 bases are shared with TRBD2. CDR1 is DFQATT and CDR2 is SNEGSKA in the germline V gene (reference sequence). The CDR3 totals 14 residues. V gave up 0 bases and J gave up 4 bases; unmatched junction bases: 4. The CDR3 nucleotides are TGCAGTGCTAGAGATCGGGCGGGGGGGTACGAGCAGTACTTC. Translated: CSARDRAGGYEQYF.

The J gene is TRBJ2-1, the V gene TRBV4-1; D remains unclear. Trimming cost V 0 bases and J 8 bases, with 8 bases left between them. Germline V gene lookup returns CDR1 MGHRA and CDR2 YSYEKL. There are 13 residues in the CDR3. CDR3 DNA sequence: TGCGCCAGCAGCCAAGAACTGTCGTATGAGCAGTTCTTC. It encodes CASSQELSYEQFF.

The DNA of the CDR3 is TGTGCCAGCAGCTTGGACGTTGGCCCGCCCCAGCATTTT. Amino acid sequence: CASSLDVGPPQHF. This chain links TRBV11-2 with TRBJ1-5; D gene uncertain. The CDR3 is 13 residues long. Between the trimmed V and J ends, which lost 3 bases and 9 bases, there was a span of 12 bases. Looked up from germline, CDR1 is SGHAT and CDR2 is FQNNGV.

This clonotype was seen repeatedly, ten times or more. DNA of the CDR3: TGCGCCAGCAGCCAAGTCCCGGGACAGGGGGAAGAGACCCAGTACTTC. This codes for CASSQVPGQGEETQYF. The chain has TRBV4-1 and TRBJ2-5, with 11 bases fitting TRBD1. The junction had 4 bases not matched to a gene; V was cut back by 1 base and J by 3 bases. The CDR3 has 16 residues. Per germline, CDR1 MGHRA and CDR2 YSYEKL.

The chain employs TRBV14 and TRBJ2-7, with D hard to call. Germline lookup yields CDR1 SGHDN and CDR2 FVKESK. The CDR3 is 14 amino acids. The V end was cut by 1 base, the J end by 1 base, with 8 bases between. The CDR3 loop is CASSQVYGSYEQYF. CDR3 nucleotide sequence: TGTGCCAGCAGCCAAGTGTACGGGTCCTACGAGCAGTACTTC.

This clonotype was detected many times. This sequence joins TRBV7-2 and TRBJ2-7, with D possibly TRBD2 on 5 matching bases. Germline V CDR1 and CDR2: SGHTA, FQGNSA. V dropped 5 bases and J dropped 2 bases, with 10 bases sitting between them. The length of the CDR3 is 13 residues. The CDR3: CASSPQEAYEQYF. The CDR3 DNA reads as TGTGCCAGCAGCCCCCAGGAGGCCTACGAGCAGTACTTC.

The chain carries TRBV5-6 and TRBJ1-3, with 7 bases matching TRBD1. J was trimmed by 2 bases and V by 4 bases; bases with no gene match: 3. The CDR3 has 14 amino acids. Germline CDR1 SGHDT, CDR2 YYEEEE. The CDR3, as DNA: TGTGCCAGCAGCCCCGACAGGGCTGGAAACACCATATATTTT. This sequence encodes CASSPDRAGNTIYF.

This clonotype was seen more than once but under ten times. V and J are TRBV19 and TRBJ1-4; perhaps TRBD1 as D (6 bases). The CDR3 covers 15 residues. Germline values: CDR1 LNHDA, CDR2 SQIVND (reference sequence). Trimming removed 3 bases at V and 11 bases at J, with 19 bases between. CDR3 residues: CASSIPQGLGLKLFF. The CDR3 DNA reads TGTGCCAGTAGTATTCCACAGGGTCTTGGGTTGAAACTGTTTTTT. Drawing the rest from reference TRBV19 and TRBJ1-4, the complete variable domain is DGGITQSPKYLFRKEGQNVTLSCEQNLNHDAMYWYRQDPGQGLRLIYYSQIVNDFQKGDIAEGYSVSREKKESFPLTVTSAQKNPTAFYLCASSIPQGLGLKLFFGSGTQLSVL.

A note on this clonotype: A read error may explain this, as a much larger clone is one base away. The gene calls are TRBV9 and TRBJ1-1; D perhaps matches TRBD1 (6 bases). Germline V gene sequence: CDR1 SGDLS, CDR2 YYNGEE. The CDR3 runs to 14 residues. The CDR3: CAGSGGASGTEAFF. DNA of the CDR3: TGTGCCGGCAGCGGGGGGGCCTCGGGCACTGAAGCTTTCTTT.

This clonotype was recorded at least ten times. For the CDR3, the DNA is TGTGCCAGCAGTCCTTCCCGGCCATACTTGCAGGGCTACACCTTC. Translation: CASSPSRPYLQGYTF. The J gene is TRBJ1-2, the V gene TRBV6-5; D gene unclear. The germline V gene encodes CDR1 MNHEY and CDR2 SVGAGI. V dropped 5 bases and J dropped 8 bases, with 21 bases sitting between them. The CDR3 consists of 15 residues.

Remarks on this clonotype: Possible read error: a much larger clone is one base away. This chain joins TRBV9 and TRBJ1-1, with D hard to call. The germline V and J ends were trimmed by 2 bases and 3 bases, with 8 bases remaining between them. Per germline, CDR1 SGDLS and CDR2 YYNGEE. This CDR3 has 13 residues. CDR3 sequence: CASSVLEDTEAFF. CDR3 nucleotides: TGTGCCAGCAGCGTTCTGGAGGACACTGAAGCTTTCTTT.

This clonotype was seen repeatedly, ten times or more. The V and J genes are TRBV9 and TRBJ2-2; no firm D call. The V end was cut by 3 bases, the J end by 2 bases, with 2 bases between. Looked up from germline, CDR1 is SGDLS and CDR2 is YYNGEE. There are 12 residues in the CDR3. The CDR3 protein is CASSANTGELFF. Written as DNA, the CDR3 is TGTGCCAGCAGCGCTAACACCGGGGAGCTGTTTTTT.

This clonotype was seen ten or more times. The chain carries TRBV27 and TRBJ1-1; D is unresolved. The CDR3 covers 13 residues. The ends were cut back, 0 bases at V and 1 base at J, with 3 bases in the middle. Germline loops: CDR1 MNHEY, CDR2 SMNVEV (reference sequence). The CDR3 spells CASSLSRNTEAFF. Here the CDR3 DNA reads TGTGCCAGCAGTTTATCCAGGAACACTGAAGCTTTCTTT.

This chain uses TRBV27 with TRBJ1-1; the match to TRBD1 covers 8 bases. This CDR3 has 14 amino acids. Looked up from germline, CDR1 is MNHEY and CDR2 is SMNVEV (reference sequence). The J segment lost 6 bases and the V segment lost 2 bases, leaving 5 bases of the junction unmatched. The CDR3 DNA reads TGTGCCAGCAGTTTAGGACAGGGAAACGCTGAAGCTTTCTTT. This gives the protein CASSLGQGNAEAFF.

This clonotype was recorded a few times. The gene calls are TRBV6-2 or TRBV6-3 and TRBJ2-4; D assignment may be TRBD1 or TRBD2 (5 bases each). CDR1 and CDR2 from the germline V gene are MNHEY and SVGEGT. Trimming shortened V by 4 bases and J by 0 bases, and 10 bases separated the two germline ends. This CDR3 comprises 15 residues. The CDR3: CASSFRGPAKNIQYF. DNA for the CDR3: TGTGCCAGCAGTTTTAGGGGACCAGCCAAAAACATTCAGTACTTC.

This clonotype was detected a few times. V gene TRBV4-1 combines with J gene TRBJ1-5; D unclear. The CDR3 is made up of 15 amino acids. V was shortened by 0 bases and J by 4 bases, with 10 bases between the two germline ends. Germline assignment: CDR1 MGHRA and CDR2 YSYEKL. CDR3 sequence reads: CASSQDRGQNQPQHF. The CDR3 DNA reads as TGCGCCAGCAGCCAAGATCGCGGCCAAAATCAGCCCCAGCATTTT.

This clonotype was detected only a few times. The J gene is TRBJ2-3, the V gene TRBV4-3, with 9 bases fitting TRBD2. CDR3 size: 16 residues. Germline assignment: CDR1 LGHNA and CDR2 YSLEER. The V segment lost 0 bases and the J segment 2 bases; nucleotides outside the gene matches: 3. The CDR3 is CASSQDLAGNTDTQYF. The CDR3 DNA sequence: TGCGCCAGCAGCCAAGATCTAGCGGGAAACACAGATACGCAGTATTTT.

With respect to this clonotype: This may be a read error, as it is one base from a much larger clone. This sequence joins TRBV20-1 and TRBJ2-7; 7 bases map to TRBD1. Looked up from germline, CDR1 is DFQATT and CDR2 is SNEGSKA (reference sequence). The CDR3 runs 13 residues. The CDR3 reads CSARGRDSYERYF. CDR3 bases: TGCAGTGCTAGAGGCCGGGACAGTTACGAGCGGTACTTC.